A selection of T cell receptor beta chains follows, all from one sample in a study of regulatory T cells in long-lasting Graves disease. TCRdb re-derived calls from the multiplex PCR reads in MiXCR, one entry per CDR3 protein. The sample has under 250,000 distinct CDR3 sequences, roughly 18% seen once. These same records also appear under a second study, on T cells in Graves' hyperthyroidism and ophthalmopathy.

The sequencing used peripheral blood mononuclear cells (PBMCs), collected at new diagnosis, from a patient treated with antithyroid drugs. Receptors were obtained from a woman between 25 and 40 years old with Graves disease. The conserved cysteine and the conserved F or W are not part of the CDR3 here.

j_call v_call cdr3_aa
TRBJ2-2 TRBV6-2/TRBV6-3 ASSSGLGTGELF
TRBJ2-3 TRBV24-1 ATSDPLGQGNLGADTQY
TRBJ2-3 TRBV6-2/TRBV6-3 ASSPTYDTQY
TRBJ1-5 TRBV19 ASTDRGNQPQH
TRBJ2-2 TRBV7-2 ASSLGVGARSTGELF
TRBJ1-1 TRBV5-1 ASSLGASTEAF
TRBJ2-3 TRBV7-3 ASSPRYPGEGTDTQY
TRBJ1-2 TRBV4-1 ASSQVEGTSYGYT
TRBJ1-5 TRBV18 ASSPRAGNQPQH
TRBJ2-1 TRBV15 ATSRDLHNEQF
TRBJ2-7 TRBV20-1 SASRGGAGEQY
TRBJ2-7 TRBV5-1 ASSAGLAGRTYEQY
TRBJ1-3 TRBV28 ASSPKNTIY
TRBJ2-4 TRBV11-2 ASSLMGDLAKNIQY
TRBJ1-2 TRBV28 ASRRPQGRLYGYT
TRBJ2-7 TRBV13 ASSPQASGTYEQY
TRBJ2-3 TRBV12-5 ASVQGPSGTQY
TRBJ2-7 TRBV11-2 ASSLRGFGRVEYEQY
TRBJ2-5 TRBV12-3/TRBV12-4 ASSPSMGLAGGVQETQY
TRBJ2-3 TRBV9 ASSAGTGVRDTQY
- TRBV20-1 SARGGGRLYEQY
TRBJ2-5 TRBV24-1 ATSEGHKGETQY
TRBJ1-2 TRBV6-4 ASRLMTGALHVLYGYT
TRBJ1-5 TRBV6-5 ASSYSRTAGSNQPQH
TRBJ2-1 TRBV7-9 ASSFAYNEQF
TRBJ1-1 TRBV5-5 ASSLAGQGGNTEAF
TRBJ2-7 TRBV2 ASSEAHRYEQY
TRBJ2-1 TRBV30 ACRLPGQGINEQF
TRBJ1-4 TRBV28 ASSLPEGGNEKLF
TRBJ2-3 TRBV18 ASSPKSTDTQY
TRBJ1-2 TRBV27 ASSYRQGHGYT
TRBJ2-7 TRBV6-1 ASSSIEGSSYEQY
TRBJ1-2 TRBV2 ASSEASGNGYT
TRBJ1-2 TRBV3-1 ASSQGMATPNGYT
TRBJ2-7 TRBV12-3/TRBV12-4 ASSLLAGNGEQY
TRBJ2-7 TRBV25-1 ASSELGFPYEQY
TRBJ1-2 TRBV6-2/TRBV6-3 ASSESPGSGGGYT
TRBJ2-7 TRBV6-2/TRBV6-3 ASSFVQGTNYEQY
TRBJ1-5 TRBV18 ASSPDPDPNQPQH
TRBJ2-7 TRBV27 ASSPSEREQY
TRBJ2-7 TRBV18 ASSPRPMGEQY
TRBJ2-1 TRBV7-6 ASSFGLSSGDEQF
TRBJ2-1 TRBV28 ASLQGRNGQF
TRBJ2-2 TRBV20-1 SAPTSGSGGGELF
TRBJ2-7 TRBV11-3 ASSPAGYEQY
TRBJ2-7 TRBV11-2 ASSLPGLASYEQY
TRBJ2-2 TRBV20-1 SARTGPSLNTGELF
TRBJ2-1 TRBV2 ASSGRQQGNEQF
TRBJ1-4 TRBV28 ASSTDRGPFGTNEKLF
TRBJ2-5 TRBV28 ASSPDRGDQETQY
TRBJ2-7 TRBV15 ATSRARGGPSSYEQY
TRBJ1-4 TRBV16 ASSQFNEKLF
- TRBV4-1 ASSPLSSGRPGEQF
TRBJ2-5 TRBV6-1 ASSISGKGETQY